This entry is about one T cell receptor beta chain. Its cognate antigen is unknown. The data were obtained in a study of CD8 T cells in Susac syndrome. About the study: Patients with Susac syndrome were therapy-naive, on corticosteroids, or on intravenous immunoglobulin alone at blood draw. Study outcomes and limitations: Clonal expansion was present among Susac CD8+ cells. This expansion reached its peak in TEMRA cells and in active patients. Acknowledgment was made by the study that its TCR sequencing and HLA analysis involved a relatively small number of individuals.

V was shortened by 11 bases and J by 0 bases, with 11 bases between the two germline ends. CDR3 size: 13 residues. The germline CDR1 and CDR2 sequences are SEHNR and FQNEAQ (reference sequence). TCR beta from blood CD8+ and CD4+ T cells was sequenced. Random-hexamer reverse transcription was applied to 0.5 to 1 ug RNA. TCRdb re-analysed the immunoSEQ multiplex PCR reads in MiXCR, keeping a single row per CDR3 protein. The repertoire holds some 130,000 distinct CDR3 sequences, approximately 95% seen once, with approximately 0.17% in the top ten. The TCR originated in a human donor with Susac syndrome. This chain joins TRBV7-9 and TRBJ1-3; no clear D gene. Sequenced: CD8+ T cells from PBMCs. Here the CDR3 DNA reads TGTGCCGATGAGACTAACTCTGGAAACACCATATATTTT. This gives the protein CADETNSGNTIYF.